This T cell receptor beta chain was captured by sequencing in a study of regulatory T cells in long-lasting Graves disease (dated by TCRdb to about 2021). In the study overall: Newly diagnosed Graves' disease patients had taken antithyroid drugs for less than 3 months. A total of 33 samples underwent TCR sequencing, from around 13 patients with persistent Graves' disease and 20 or so patients with newly diagnosed Graves' disease. Persistent Graves' disease patients were compared with newly diagnosed Graves' disease patients by peripheral blood TCR sequencing and RNA sequencing. The study was registered as a clinical trial and conducted in China.

Taken with the paper, the label for time point translates to: newly diagnosed GD, antithyroid drugs for less than 3 months. RNA was extracted from PBMCs in TRIzol for both TCR sequencing and RNA sequencing. The diagnosis of Graves' disease was made according to American Thyroid Association guidelines. Patients were recruited from an endocrinology department in Xi'an, China. Each patient gave roughly 10 milliliters of peripheral blood, collected in an EDTA anticoagulant tube. PBMCs were isolated by Ficoll Paque Plus density gradient separation without further T cell sorting. RNA quality was checked with an Agilent 2100 Bioanalyzer and agarose gel, and concentration with a NanoDrop 2000. Summary of the overall study and its limitations: Only the TCR beta chain was sequenced and analyzed. The small sample size was acknowledged by the authors as a limitation that may reduce accuracy. The study examined only peripheral blood because the primary lesion, thyroid tissue, could not be accessed. Preferential use of TRBV28, TRBJ1-2 and TRBJ2-5 was observed in persistent disease, whereas TRBV20-1 and TRBJ2-1 were favored in newly diagnosed disease. A larger number of public clonotypes was shared among persistent patients (approximately 2,500) than among newly diagnosed patients (around 870). Compared with newly diagnosed patients, persistent Graves' disease patients had lower TCR Shannon entropy and fewer highly expanded clones, which suggests clonal expansion.

The CDR3 measures 13 amino acids from cysteine to phenylalanine. Only the CDR3 region is kept as DNA, spanning 39 bases read in frame from base 1. V is pared back by 5 bases and J by 7 bases, with 11 bases lying between the germline termini. The library was made by multiplex PCR. For sequencing, an Illumina HiSeq 4000 was employed. CDR3 regions were amplified by Arm-PCR with iRepertoire HTBI primers to construct TCR beta libraries. Before sequencing, the PCR products underwent gel purification. On the study's bioinformatics: Across samples, about 64 TRBV and 15 or so TRBJ segments were identified and used for gene usage analysis of CDR3 amino acid clonotypes. Filtered high-quality paired reads were merged into contigs using COPE and FqMerger. Contigs were aligned with BLAST to IMGT TRBV, TRBD and TRBJ reference genes, and CDR3 was defined per IMGT. Highly expanded clones were defined as clonotypes with a frequency above 0.1%. Repertoire diversity was measured by Shannon entropy, and V-J evenness by the Gini coefficient. Clonotypes shared by more than one individual were considered public. In TCRdb, the public reads were trimmed at Q25 with fastp and aligned with MiXCR, with productive beta chains retained. Rows are combined by CDR3 protein, so each entry shows the most common genes and DNA. TCRdb's processing, not the authors', yielded these V and J calls. Within this sample are 400,000 to 650,000 distinct CDR3 sequences, with approximately 16% of them counted one time only. Approximately 25% of the sample goes to the ten largest clones.

This clonotype was seen more than once but under ten times. This receptor's antigen is unknown. The sample holds no much larger clone one base away, and base qualities are not on file. These data also formed part of another study, on T cells in Graves' hyperthyroidism and ophthalmopathy. Drawing on the second study: Stable Graves' hyperthyroidism was defined as the absence of progression to ophthalmopathy over 18 months of follow-up. Hyperthyroidism patients were newly diagnosed, had a disease duration of under 2 months, and were aged 18 to 65 years. Any patient with an uncontrolled infection, another autoimmune disease, pregnancy or lactation was excluded. Diagnoses were established on the basis of clinical symptoms, serum thyroxine and TRAb, thyroid ultrasound, and orbital computed tomography. The first round of RT-PCR for the TCR CDR3 was performed with the HTBI primer set and the Qiagen OneStep RT-PCR kit. Most expanded thyroid clonotypes (frequency above 0.001) were also detected in blood, a finding suggesting that blood repertoires may reflect thyroid immune responses. A 13 V-J signature model separated ophthalmopathy from stable hyperthyroidism, with approximately 87% sensitivity and about 81% specificity in cross-validation and 80%/75% in testing. In validation, the model predicted progression to ophthalmopathy with over 65% sensitivity and roughly 75% specificity, a median of about six months before onset. TCR V-J signatures able to tell the groups apart were searched for in a discovery cohort of 100 or so patients, of whom about 40 had Graves' ophthalmopathy and around 56 had stable Graves' hyperthyroidism. Prospective prediction of ophthalmopathy was tested in an independent validation cohort consisting of some 18 hyperthyroidism patients and approximately 16 patients who later progressed to ophthalmopathy. The approximately 100 discovery patients were divided at random into training and test sets in a 7:3 ratio. In addition, the study compared T-cell repertoires in thyroid tissue and in blood from about six Graves' hyperthyroidism patients. After blood sampling, hyperthyroidism patients were treated with methimazole at a starting dose of 30 mg daily, and ophthalmopathy patients were treated with high-dose intravenous methylprednisolone. Libraries were constructed in a second round of multiplex PCR, after which size selection and purification were carried out. The libraries were sequenced on an Illumina HiSeq2000 using paired-end 100 bp reads. SOAPnuke was used to process the raw data, removing reads that contained adapters or uncalled bases, had a mean Phred below 15, or lacked an exact match to the constant primer or identifier. COPE v1.2.5 was used to merge the high-quality paired reads, and each unique nucleotide sequence was defined as a clonotype. MiTCR v1.1 was used to align the clonotypes against IMGT TRBV, TRBD and TRBJ reference segments. Analysis was restricted to V-J combinations with a frequency above 0.0001, which covered 99% to 99.2% of repertoires. The TCS score was defined as F50 (clonal expansion) divided by E x V (chaos), with BLOSUM62-based TCRdist calculated between CDR3 peptides within each V-J. Welch's t-statistics and random forest reduced roughly 500 V-J features to 13, which were used in a naive Bayes classifier (R e1071). No statistical method was used to set the sample size in advance, and investigators knew the group allocation. The paper reports TCR Vbeta CDR3 sequencing of some 140 peripheral blood samples: 40 to 45 ophthalmopathy, about 75 hyperthyroidism and approximately 17 progressor patients.

The sequence joins TRBV12-3 or TRBV12-4 to TRBJ1-4; matching of 6 bases hints at TRBD1 as the D gene. This sample comprised peripheral blood mononuclear cells (PBMCs), obtained at new diagnosis, from a patient treated with antithyroid drugs. The origin of this receptor is a woman aged 40 to 65 with Graves disease. Donor details come from another sample of the same person, matched by shared clones. The CDR3 here reads CASSPTGFEKLFF. The nucleotides are TGTGCCAGCAGTCCGACAGGATTTGAAAAACTGTTTTTT.